This T cell receptor (beta chain) stems from a study of T cell repertoires in aging, cancer and after chemotherapy. About the research overall: About 9 million TCR reads were in the whole dataset.

Multiplex touch-down PCR with TRB-A/B primers amplified rearranged V-D-J TRB sequences. TCRdb re-analysed the multiplex PCR reads in MiXCR, keeping a single row per CDR3 protein. This sample has some 7,900 distinct CDR3 sequences, with about 29% found just once. Trimming stripped 5 bases from V and 3 bases from J, with 11 bases between. The germline V gene has CDR1 MNHNY and CDR2 SVGAGI (reference sequence). CDR3 size: 14 residues. On this clonotype itself: Its target is not known.

The template was genomic DNA from peripheral blood, not RNA. Whole-study findings and limits: Loss of evenness, beyond lost richness, contributed to age-related TCR diversity decline in cancer patients.

The J gene is TRBJ2-4, the V gene TRBV6-6, with D uncertain. This sequence originates from a human donor in good health. The sample comprised blood. CDR3 nucleotide sequence: TGTGCCAGCAGTCGTGGGGTCGTCAAAAACATTCAGTACTTC. The encoded protein is CASSRGVVKNIQYF.